This TCR beta chain was profiled in a study of T cell responses to AZD1222 COVID-19 vaccine. Findings and caveats of the study: Spike-specific TCR repertoires showed rising breadth and depth after two AZD1222 doses.

Trimming cost V 1 base and J 2 bases, with 12 bases left between them. The CDR3 contains 15 residues. Germline V gene lookup returns CDR1 SGDLS and CDR2 YYNGEE. The table came from immunoSEQ multiplex PCR; TCRdb's copy has only in-frame clones and leaves some out. The repertoire holds 98,000 or so clones, 93% seen once, with around 5% in the top ten. This clone was observed a single time. What it binds is not known. This clonotype was sampled from an adult in good health. This material consisted of peripheral blood, taken on day 0 of AZD1222 vaccination. This chain joins TRBV9 and TRBJ1-1, with D hard to call. The CDR3 sequence: CASSVTGKDNTEAFF. The CDR3 region has the DNA TGTGCCAGCAGCGTAACGGGTAAGGACAACACTGAAGCTTTCTTT. Drawing the rest from reference TRBV9 and TRBJ1-1, the complete variable domain is DSGVTQTPKHLITATGQRVTLRCSPRSGDLSVYWYQQSLDQGLQFLIQYYNGEERAKGNILERFSAQQFPDLHSELNLSSLELGDSALYFCASSVTGKDNTEAFFGQGTRLTVV.